The 27 T cell receptor beta chains presented below share a single source sample, sequenced in a study of blood T cells in healthy people across ages. It was with a sample-barcoded 5' primer and a J-beta primer mix that a second PCR of roughly 7 to 12 cycles was run. A single record per CDR3 protein comes from TCRdb applying MiXCR to the 5' RACE reads. The sample lists about 690,000 distinct CDR3 sequences, around 38% occurring once. Sequencing used blood. All receptors derive from a man older than 75 in good health.

This clonotype was recorded once. It may be a read error: a sequence one base away is much more abundant. The J gene is TRBJ2-5, the V gene TRBV7-2; D ambiguous. The CDR3 is 12 residues long. Germline V gives CDR1 SGHTA, CDR2 FQGNSA. The germline V and J ends were trimmed by 5 bases and 1 base, with 5 bases remaining between them. Here the CDR3 DNA reads TGTGCCAGCAGCACCCTCCAAGAGACCCAGTACTTC. Translating it yields CASSTLQETQYF.

Worth noting for this clonotype: This could be a read error, since a much larger clone is one nucleotide away. The chain employs TRBV3-1 and TRBJ2-1, with 13 bases matching TRBD2. Germline CDR1 reads LGHDT; CDR2 reads YNNKEL (reference sequence). The CDR3 consists of 16 residues. The CDR3 DNA reads TGTGCCAGCGGCCACACTAGCGGGGGGGGTACGGGTGAGCAGTTCTTC. Amino acids: CASGHTSGGGTGEQFF.

The chain carries TRBV7-2 and TRBJ2-7, with a weak D call TRBD2 (6 bases). CDR3 size: 14 residues. V lost 5 bases, J lost 0 bases, and 11 bases lay in between. Germline V CDR1 and CDR2: SGHTA, FQGNSA. CDR3: CASSTGGASYEQYF. In nucleotides, the CDR3 is TGTGCCAGCAGCACAGGAGGGGCCTCCTACGAGCAGTACTTC. Full variable domain (remainder filled in from reference TRBV7-2 and TRBJ2-7): GAGVSQSPSNKVTEKGKDVELRCDPISGHTALYWYRQSLGQGLEFLIYFQGNSAPDKSGLPSDRFSAERTGGSVSTLTIQRTQQEDSAVYLCASSTGGASYEQYFGPGTRLTVT.

The J gene is TRBJ1-1, the V gene TRBV5-1; D is possibly TRBD1 (5 bases). The CDR3 spans 14 residues. The V gene's germline CDR1 is SGHRS and CDR2 YFSETQ. The ends were cut back, 4 bases at V and 5 bases at J, with 15 bases in the middle. This CDR3 is CASSAQRGGTEAFF. In DNA form, the CDR3 reads TGCGCCAGCAGCGCACAGAGGGGCGGAACTGAAGCTTTCTTT. The whole variable domain, remainder taken from reference TRBV5-1 and TRBJ1-1, is KAGVTQTPRYLIKTRGQQVTLSCSPISGHRSVSWYQQTPGQGLQFLFEYFSETQRNKGNFPGRFSGRQFSNSRSEMNVSTLELGDSALYLCASSAQRGGTEAFFGQGTRLTVV.

The chain uses TRBV29-1 and TRBJ2-1; TRBD2 aligns across 14 bases. V shed 7 bases, J shed 8 bases, and the junction held 7 bases outside the gene matches. The CDR3 loop spans 14 amino acids. Per the germline V gene, CDR1 is SQVTM and CDR2 is ANQGSEA. The CDR3 here is CSAGLAGVGYEQFF. For the CDR3, the DNA is TGCAGCGCGGGACTAGCGGGAGTAGGATATGAGCAGTTCTTC.

This clonotype was seen only once. With a much larger clone just one base away, this may be a read error. This chain connects TRBV7-2 to TRBJ2-5; 9 bases agree with TRBD1. The J call may be incorrect, as the DNA end agrees better with TRBJ2-7. There are 14 residues in the CDR3. Germline values: CDR1 SGHTA, CDR2 FQGNSA. The DNA for the CDR3 is TGTGTCAGCAGCTCTAGGACAGGGGACTACGAGCAGTACTTC. It translates to CVSSSRTGDYEQYF.

This chain joins TRBV20-1 and TRBJ2-5; D is possibly TRBD2 (6 bases). This CDR3 has 15 amino acids. Germline values: CDR1 DFQATT, CDR2 SNEGSKA (reference sequence). CDR3 residues: CNVINGGKYQETQYF. CDR3 in DNA: TGCAATGTAATCAACGGGGGAAAATACCAAGAGACCCAGTACTTC.

The chain recombines TRBV24-1 with TRBJ2-1; maybe TRBD2 (6 bases). CDR3 length: 13 residues. The germline V and J ends were trimmed by 6 bases and 9 bases, with 14 bases remaining between them. Germline values: CDR1 KGHDR, CDR2 SFDVKD. This chain's CDR3 is CATSSGGNAEQFF. CDR3 coding DNA: TGTGCCACCAGTTCTGGGGGGAACGCTGAGCAGTTCTTC.

The table lists this clonotype with a few counts. The junction departs from germline at one end; a sequencing error may be responsible. This chain joins TRBV29-1 and TRBJ1-5; D ambiguous. There are 11 residues in the CDR3. CDR1 and CDR2 (germline): SQVTM, ANQGSEA. The chain's CDR3 is CSVAEGGPQHF. In nucleotides, the CDR3 is TGTAGCGTTGCAGAGGGTGGGCCCCAGCATTTT.

This clonotype was picked up one time. The CDR3 sequence is CATSEDRGSYNEQYF. The CDR3 DNA sequence: TGTGCCACCAGTGAGGACAGGGGCTCCTACAATGAGCAGTACTTC. This sequence joins TRBV24-1 and TRBJ2-1; the match to TRBD1 covers 9 bases. The DNA end is more similar to TRBJ2-7, so the J call may be wrong. The V gene's germline CDR1 is KGHDR and CDR2 SFDVKD. The CDR3 length is 15 residues.

V usage is TRBV7-3 and J usage is TRBJ1-3, with D perhaps matching TRBD1 (6 bases). The CDR3 sequence is 15 residues long. Germline CDR1 SGHTA, CDR2 FQGTGA. V lost 0 bases to trimming and J lost 3 bases, with 9 bases between them. The CDR3 region has the DNA TGTGCCAGCAGCTTAACCACAGGGAGTGGAAACACCATATATTTT. Amino acid sequence: CASSLTTGSGNTIYF.

This rearrangement joins TRBV12-3 or TRBV12-4 to TRBJ1-2; D gene uncertain. The CDR3 length is 16 residues. Trimming cost V 4 bases and J 0 bases, with 15 bases left between them. The CDR3, as DNA: TGTGCCAGCAGTTATATTCCCGGGCCAACTAACTATGGCTACACCTTC. It is translated as CASSYIPGPTNYGYTF.

This clonotype was recorded many times. The chain joins TRBV29-1 to TRBJ2-7; 8 bases are a match to TRBD1. The CDR3 loop spans 12 amino acids. Germline V lookup: CDR1 SQVTM, CDR2 ANQGSEA. V trimming: 7 bases; J trimming: 6 bases; junction bases outside the gene matches: 8. CDR3 coding DNA: TGCAGCGCAGGACAGGGATTAGGCGAGCAGTACTTC. Its protein is CSAGQGLGEQYF.

The rearrangement uses TRBV6-1 and TRBJ2-3; 7 nucleotides line up with TRBD1. Losses at the gene ends were 10 bases for V and 0 bases for J; bases not matched to a gene: 10. CDR3 length equals 15 residues. Germline V CDR1 and CDR2: MNHNS, SASEGT. Here the CDR3 reads CATSQGLGSTDTQYF. The CDR3 DNA is TGTGCCACCTCACAGGGGTTAGGGAGCACAGATACGCAGTATTTT.

CDR3 nucleotides: TGTGCCAGCAAGGTTCGGGGGATGAACACCGGGGAGCTGTTTTTT. Translation: CASKVRGMNTGELFF. This chain links TRBV6-2 or TRBV6-3 with TRBJ2-2; TRBD2 is a possible D gene (6 bases). This CDR3 region has 15 residues. Per germline, CDR1 MNHEY and CDR2 SVGEGT. V was cut by 7 bases and J by 1 base, with 13 bases left in between.

The rearrangement links TRBV7-2 to TRBJ2-7; a weak D match, TRBD1 (5 bases). Germline CDR1 and CDR2: SGHTA and FQGNSA. The length of the CDR3 is 14 residues. V was shortened by 7 bases and J by 3 bases, with 16 bases between the two germline ends. CDR3 in amino acids: CASTRKDKSYEQYF. Written as DNA, the CDR3 is TGTGCCAGCACGCGCAAGGACAAAAGCTACGAGCAGTACTTC. The whole variable domain, remainder taken from reference TRBV7-2 and TRBJ2-7, is GAGVSQSPSNKVTEKGKDVELRCDPISGHTALYWYRQSLGQGLEFLIYFQGNSAPDKSGLPSDRFSAERTGGSVSTLTIQRTQQEDSAVYLCASTRKDKSYEQYFGPGTRLTVT.

The V and J genes are TRBV20-1 and TRBJ2-7; the D call may be TRBD1 or TRBD2 (7 bases each). With 4 bases removed from V and 3 bases from J, the gap between germline ends came to 16 bases. The germline V gene encodes CDR1 DFQATT and CDR2 SNEGSKA (reference sequence). This CDR3 spans 14 amino acids. The chain's CDR3 is CSATGGGVDYEQYF. The CDR3 region has the DNA TGCAGTGCTACAGGGGGGGGGGTAGACTACGAGCAGTACTTC.

Ten or more counts support this clonotype. The chain recombines TRBV6-1 with TRBJ1-1; perhaps TRBD1 as D (6 bases). CDR1 is MNHNS and CDR2 is SASEGT in the germline V gene. Trimming pared 5 bases from V and 6 bases from J, leaving 16 bases between. CDR3 size: 14 residues. CDR3 nucleotide sequence: TGTGCCAGCAGTCTGGACAGAGAGAGAGCTGAAGCTTTCTTT. Translation: CASSLDRERAEAFF.

This rearrangement joins TRBV7-2 to TRBJ1-4; D ambiguous. Germline CDR1 and CDR2: SGHTA and FQGNSA. The germline V and J ends were trimmed by 5 bases and 8 bases, with 12 bases remaining between them. The CDR3 contains 13 residues. CDR3 nucleotide sequence: TGTGCCAGCAGCGCCGGATATCCCGAAAAACTGTTTTTT. This sequence encodes CASSAGYPEKLFF.

In this sample, this clonotype turned up a few times. A much more abundant neighbour one base away suggests this may be a read error. V usage is TRBV5-1 and J usage is TRBJ2-1; D is uncertain. CDR3 length equals 13 residues. The ends were cut back, 5 bases at V and 5 bases at J, with 11 bases in the middle. CDR1 and CDR2 (germline): SGHRS, YFSETQ. In DNA form, the CDR3 reads TGCGCCAGCAGGGGTAGGAGTGACAATGAGCAGTTCTTC. Translating it yields CASRGRSDNEQFF.

This clonotype was seen repeatedly, ten times or more. The chain joins TRBV29-1 to TRBJ2-3; 8 positions agree with TRBD2. J lost 0 bases, V lost 6 bases, and 8 bases had no gene match. CDR1 SQVTM and CDR2 ANQGSEA come from the germline V gene. CDR3 size: 15 residues. In DNA form, the CDR3 reads TGCAGCGTCCGGGATAGCGGGGCTAGCACAGATACGCAGTATTTT. This translates into CSVRDSGASTDTQYF.

The chain links TRBV20-1 to TRBJ2-5, with TRBD2 matching over 11 bases. The CDR3 consists of 13 residues. From germline, CDR1 is DFQATT and CDR2 SNEGSKA (reference sequence). The trim removed 3 bases at V and 5 bases at J, leaving 2 bases unmatched. The CDR3 loop reads CSASSGRGETQYF. The CDR3 DNA reads TGCAGTGCTAGTAGCGGGAGGGGGGAGACCCAGTACTTC.

The chain employs TRBV6-5 and TRBJ1-4, with a tentative D call TRBD1 (6 bases). Trimming stripped 4 bases from V and 8 bases from J, with 17 bases between. This CDR3 region has 15 residues. Germline CDR1 is MNHEY and CDR2 is SVGAGI. The CDR3: CASSSPGGGREKLFF. CDR3 nucleotides: TGTGCCAGCAGTTCCCCGGGGGGGGGCCGGGAAAAACTGTTTTTT.

The genes are TRBV21-1 and TRBJ2-7; TRBD1 was called by the table and not checked on the DNA. TRBV21-1 is deemed a pseudogene. This CDR3 is 13 amino acids long. CDR3 in amino acids: CASSKSGDYEQYF. The CDR3 DNA reads as TGTGCCAGCAGCAAATCAGGGGACTACGAGCAGTACTTC.

J is TRBJ2-5 and V is TRBV20-1; TRBD1 or TRBD2 may be the D gene (5 bases each). Per germline, CDR1 DFQATT and CDR2 SNEGSKA (reference sequence). This CDR3 comprises 16 residues. V lost 1 base to trimming and J lost 4 bases, with 19 bases between them. This CDR3 is CSARGARDQRRETQYF. CDR3 nucleotide sequence: TGCAGTGCTAGAGGCGCCAGGGACCAACGGAGAGAGACCCAGTACTTC.

This clonotype was observed at least ten times. The chain couples TRBV4-2 to TRBJ2-5; unclear D gene. The CDR3 extends over 14 amino acids. Germline lookup yields CDR1 LGHNA and CDR2 YNFKEQ. V was trimmed by 0 bases and J by 11 bases, leaving 16 bases between them. The CDR3 loop reads CASSQDLGRNEQYF. As DNA, the CDR3 is TGTGCCAGCAGCCAAGACCTCGGTCGCAATGAGCAGTACTTC.

This clonotype appeared a few times. This chain connects TRBV6-2 or TRBV6-3 to TRBJ2-1; 7 bases fit TRBD1. The V gene's germline CDR1 is MNHEY and CDR2 SVGEGT. J was trimmed by 2 bases and V by 6 bases; bases with no gene match: 7. The CDR3 totals 15 residues. The CDR3 nucleotides read TGTGCCAGCAGGGGACGACAGGGAACCTACAATGAGCAGTTCTTC. It yields the protein CASRGRQGTYNEQFF.